This T cell receptor (beta chain) was profiled in a study of cytomegalovirus exposure and HLA in healthy donors. Findings and limits, study-wide: A reported reduction in N-insertions relative to the roughly 610-donor mean was seen in an Asian-associated ancestry cluster in a later analysis.

The germline CDR1 and CDR2 sequences are MDHEN and SYDVKM. V was cut by 7 bases and J by 3 bases, with 9 bases left in between. The CDR3 runs to 12 residues. Concerning this clone itself: The antigen is not known.

PCR involved 60 Vbeta and 13 Jbeta primers. Sequencing used immunoSEQ multiplex PCR; TCRdb keeps in-frame clones, though not all of them. The table shows 150,000 to 200,000 clones, with around four fifths occurring only once. The sequence derives from a man in his forties or fifties in good health and CMV-seronegative. The sequencing sample was made of PBMCs. The chain recombines TRBV28 with TRBJ1-2; D is unclear. The DNA of the CDR3 is TGTGCCAGCACGATGACTGACTATGGCTACACCTTC. Translating gives CASTMTDYGYTF.